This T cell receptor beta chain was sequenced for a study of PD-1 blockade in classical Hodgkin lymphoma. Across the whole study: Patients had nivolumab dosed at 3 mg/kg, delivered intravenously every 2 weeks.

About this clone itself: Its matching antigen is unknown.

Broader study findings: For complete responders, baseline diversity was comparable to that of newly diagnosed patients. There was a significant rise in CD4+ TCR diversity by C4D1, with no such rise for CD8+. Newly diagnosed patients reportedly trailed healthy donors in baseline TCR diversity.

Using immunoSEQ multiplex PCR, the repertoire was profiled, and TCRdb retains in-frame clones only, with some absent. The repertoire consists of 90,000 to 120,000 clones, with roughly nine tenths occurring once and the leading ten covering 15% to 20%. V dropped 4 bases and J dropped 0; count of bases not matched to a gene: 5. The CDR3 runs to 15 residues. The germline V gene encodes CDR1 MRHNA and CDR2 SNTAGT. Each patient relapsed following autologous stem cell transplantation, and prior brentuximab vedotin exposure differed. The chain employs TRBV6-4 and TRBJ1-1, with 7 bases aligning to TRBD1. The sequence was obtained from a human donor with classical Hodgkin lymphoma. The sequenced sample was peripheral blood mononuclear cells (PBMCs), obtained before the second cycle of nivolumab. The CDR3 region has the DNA TGTGCCAGCAGTGTCCTGACAGGGTTGAACACTGAAGCTTTCTTT. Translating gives CASSVLTGLNTEAFF.